This TCR beta chain stems from a study of T cells in Graves' hyperthyroidism and ophthalmopathy. Study-level background: Once the initial diagnosis was made, peripheral blood was obtained before any treatment. General study points: The model predicted ophthalmopathy a median around 6.5 months before onset.

The CDR3 extends over 13 amino acids. V lost 6 bases and J 3 bases, leaving 11 bases between the germline ends. The V gene's germline CDR1 is KGHSH and CDR2 LQKENI. Researchers took RNA transcripts and amplified the TCR beta CDR3 regions from them. Researchers ran a first-round RT-PCR on the TCR CDR3 using the HTBI primer set. TCRdb re-called the multiplex PCR reads with MiXCR, one entry per CDR3 protein. This repertoire shows about 420,000 distinct CDR3 sequences, 12% to 15% found once; its top ten account for approximately 5.3%. Diagnostic assessment was based on clinical symptoms, serum thyroxine and TRAb, thyroid ultrasound and orbital computed tomography. This clonotype was counted ten times or more. Its antigen is not identified.

Sample: blood. This receptor was taken from a woman aged 18 to 35 with Graves' hyperthyroidism. V gene TRBV18 combines with J gene TRBJ1-2; D is undetermined. In nucleotides, the CDR3 is TGTGCCAGCTCGCCAAGGGAGGACTATGGCTACACCTTC. It translates to CASSPREDYGYTF.